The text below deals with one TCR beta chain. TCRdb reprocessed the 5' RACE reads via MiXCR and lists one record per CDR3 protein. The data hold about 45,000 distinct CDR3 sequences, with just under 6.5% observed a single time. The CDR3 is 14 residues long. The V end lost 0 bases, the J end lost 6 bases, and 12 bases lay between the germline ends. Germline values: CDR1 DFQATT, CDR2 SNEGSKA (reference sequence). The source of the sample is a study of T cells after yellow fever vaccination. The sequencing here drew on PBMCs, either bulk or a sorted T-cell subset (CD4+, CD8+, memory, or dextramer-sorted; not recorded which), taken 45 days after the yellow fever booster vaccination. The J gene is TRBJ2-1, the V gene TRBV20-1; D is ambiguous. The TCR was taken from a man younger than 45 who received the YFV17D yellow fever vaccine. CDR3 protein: CSARDGSEFNEQFF. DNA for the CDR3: TGCAGTGCTAGAGATGGTTCGGAGTTCAATGAGCAGTTCTTC.